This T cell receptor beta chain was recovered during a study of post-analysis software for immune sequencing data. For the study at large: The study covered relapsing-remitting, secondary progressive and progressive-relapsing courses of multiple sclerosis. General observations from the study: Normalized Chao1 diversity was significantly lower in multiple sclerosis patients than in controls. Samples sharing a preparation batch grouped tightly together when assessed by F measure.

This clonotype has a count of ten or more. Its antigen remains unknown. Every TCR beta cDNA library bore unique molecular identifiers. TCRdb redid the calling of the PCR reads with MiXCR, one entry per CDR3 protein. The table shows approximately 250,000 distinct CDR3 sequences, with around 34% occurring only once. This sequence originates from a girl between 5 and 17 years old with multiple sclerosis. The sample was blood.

This CDR3 is CSVRQVLNYGYTF. CDR3 nucleotide sequence: TGCAGCGTTCGGCAGGTCCTTAACTATGGCTACACCTTC. The genes are TRBV29-1 and TRBJ1-2, with unresolved D. Germline CDR1 SQVTM, CDR2 ANQGSEA. CDR3 size: 13 residues. The V end lost 5 bases, the J end lost 1 base, and 11 bases lay between the germline ends.